This T cell receptor (beta chain) was sequenced for a study of CD8 T cells in Susac syndrome. Study-wide results and limits: Peak Susac CD8+ clonal expansion was seen in TEMRA cells and active patients.

An input of 0.5 to 1 ug of RNA was subjected to reverse transcription using random hexamers. The TCR beta CDR3 was amplified by immunoSEQ multiplex PCR across 54 Vbeta, 13 Jbeta. TCRdb fed the immunoSEQ multiplex PCR reads into MiXCR, producing one record per CDR3 protein. The table shows about 130,000 distinct CDR3 sequences, with about 94% occurring only once. CDR3 length equals 15 residues. With V trimmed by 7 bases and J by 4 bases, 8 bases remained unmatched. The germline V gene encodes CDR1 KGHSH and CDR2 LQKENI. Sequencing of TCR beta drew on CD8+ and CD4+ T cells from blood. With respect to this clonotype: The antigen is unknown.

The TCR originated in a human donor with Susac syndrome. The chain combines TRBV18 with TRBJ1-5; 9 positions agree with TRBD1. What was sequenced was CD8+ T cells from PBMCs. CDR3 loop: CASFPGQGRNQPQHF. The CDR3, as DNA: TGTGCCAGCTTCCCAGGACAGGGGAGAAATCAGCCCCAGCATTTT.